This section outlines one T cell receptor beta chain sequence together with its context. The antigen is unknown. The data are from a study of memory CD4+ T cells and cytomegalovirus serostatus. About the research overall: This sample comes from healthy Belgian adults, eight to ten CMV seropositive, about 25 seronegative.

Regarding the study as a whole: CMV serostatus prediction reached median AUC around 0.95, or 0.9 with US-trained model. Each of approximately 73 CMV-associated TCRbeta sequences occurred in one to five individuals.

V was trimmed by 7 bases and J by 0 bases, leaving 10 bases between them. Germline V gives CDR1 GTSNPN, CDR2 SVGIG (reference sequence). The CDR3 covers 14 residues. Single viable CD3+CD4+CD8-CD45RO+ cells were sorted as the memory CD4+ T cells. Serum IgG to CMV pp150, pp28, p38 and p52 defined serostatus. Here immunoSEQ multiplex PCR was the method, and the copy in TCRdb shows in-frame clones only, minus some. The repertoire holds roughly 45,000 clones, with approximately 84% as singletons. This clonotype was sampled from an adult in good health and CMV-seronegative. The chain couples TRBV30 to TRBJ1-6; D remains ambiguous. Material: memory CD4+ T cells from blood. This chain's CDR3 is CASRPSSYNSPLHF. CDR3 nucleotide sequence: TGTGCCTCAAGACCAAGCTCCTATAATTCACCCCTCCACTTT.